These 19 T cell receptor beta chains originate from one sample sequenced in a study of blood T cell repertoires in COVID-19. Sequencing used immunoSEQ multiplex PCR; TCRdb keeps in-frame clones, though not all of them. The table lists about 150,000 clones, 80% to 90% of them singletons, with roughly 7.2% in the top ten. The sequencing sample was made of peripheral blood. The origin of the receptors is a woman aged 45-65 years in a cohort sampled during active or convalescent COVID-19.

V and J are TRBV7-3 and TRBJ2-7; TRBD2 is a possible D gene (5 bases). The V gene's germline CDR1 is SGHTA and CDR2 FQGTGA. V was clipped by 5 bases and J by 4 bases, with 18 bases between them. The length of the CDR3 is 15 residues. This chain's CDR3 is CASSQGAADFYEQYF. In nucleotides, the CDR3 is TGTGCCAGCAGCCAAGGCGCAGCGGACTTTTACGAGCAGTACTTC.

V gene TRBV5-1 combines with J gene TRBJ2-3; tentatively, D is TRBD2 (7 bases). The ends were cut back, 4 bases at V and 2 bases at J, with 11 bases in the middle. There are 14 residues in the CDR3. Germline V CDR1 and CDR2: SGHRS, YFSETQ. CDR3 residues: CASSPRGATDTQYF. The CDR3 coding sequence is TGCGCCAGCAGCCCCCGGGGGGCCACAGATACGCAGTATTTT.

The chain is built from TRBV5-4 and TRBJ1-2; 12 bases align to TRBD1. Germline loops: CDR1 SGHNT, CDR2 YYREEE (reference sequence). The CDR3 spans 17 residues. Trimming removed 2 bases from V and 0 bases from J; junction bases left unmatched: 5. The CDR3 is CASSLPGQGATNYGYTF. The CDR3, as DNA: TGTGCCAGCAGCTTACCGGGACAGGGGGCTACTAACTATGGCTACACCTTC.

This clone was seen only once. The chain combines TRBV2 with TRBJ1-2, with 7 bases lining up with TRBD1. Trimming removed 6 bases from V and 8 bases from J; junction bases left unmatched: 18. Germline CDR1 reads SNHLY; CDR2 reads FYNNEI. The CDR3 consists of 16 residues. CDR3 residues: CASSEPTGPSVKGYTF. The CDR3 DNA reads as TGTGCCAGCAGCGAACCGACAGGGCCGTCCGTGAAGGGCTACACCTTC.

The chain has TRBV20-1 and TRBJ1-6, with 7 positions matching TRBD1. The CDR3 consists of 11 residues. V shed 7 bases and J 10 bases; nucleotides not matched to a gene: 4. Germline assignment: CDR1 DFQATT and CDR2 SNEGSKA (reference sequence). The CDR3 DNA reads as TGCAGTGGGACAGGAAGGTCACCCCTCCACTTT. It codes for CSGTGRSPLHF.

V is TRBV13 and J is TRBJ1-2; TRBD1 aligns across 7 bases. From germline, CDR1 is PRHDT and CDR2 FYEKMQ (reference sequence). The CDR3 is made up of 16 amino acids. V trimming: 3 bases; J trimming: 4 bases; junction bases outside the gene matches: 11. This CDR3 reads CASSLGRDRGSYGYTF. The CDR3 DNA reads TGTGCCAGCAGCTTGGGGCGGGACAGAGGGAGCTATGGCTACACCTTC.

The chain combines TRBV19 with TRBJ1-3; D is ambiguous. CDR3 length equals 16 residues. V lost 2 bases, J lost 0 bases, and 11 bases lay in between. The germline CDR1 and CDR2 sequences are LNHDA and SQIVND (reference sequence). CDR3 sequence (DNA): TGTGCCAGTAGTATAAAGTTGGCAGGCTCTGGAAACACCATATATTTT. It yields the protein CASSIKLAGSGNTIYF.

The V call is TRBV6-5, the J call TRBJ1-3, with a possible D match to TRBD1 (5 bases). Trimming removed 7 bases at V and 0 bases at J, with 10 bases between. CDR3 length equals 14 residues. Germline V gene lookup returns CDR1 MNHEY and CDR2 SVGAGI. CDR3 sequence: CASNRGLSGNTIYF. The CDR3 nucleotides are TGTGCCAGCAATAGGGGCCTCTCTGGAAACACCATATATTTT.

This clone occurred a few times. The gene calls are TRBV15 and TRBJ1-5; D gene uncertain. V was pared by 1 base and J by 1 base, with 5 bases between. Germline V CDR1 and CDR2: LNHNV, YYDKDF (reference sequence). The CDR3 loop spans 14 amino acids. The CDR3 here is CATSRVTSNQPQHF. DNA of the CDR3: TGTGCCACCAGCAGAGTTACAAGCAATCAGCCCCAGCATTTT.

This chain links TRBV24-1 with TRBJ1-2, with D possibly matching TRBD1 (5 bases). CDR1 and CDR2 (germline): KGHDR, SFDVKD. The CDR3 extends over 13 amino acids. V was cut by 6 bases and J by 4 bases, with 11 bases left in between. CDR3 coding DNA: TGTGCCACCAGTTCCAGCCAGGGCTATGGCTACACCTTC. As protein: CATSSSQGYGYTF.

The chain recombines TRBV6-5 with TRBJ1-1; D possibly corresponds to TRBD1 (6 bases). This CDR3 is built from 14 residues. CDR1 is MNHEY, CDR2 SVGAGI, per germline. V gave up 8 bases and J gave up 4 bases, with 17 bases separating them. CDR3 protein: CASENSGGATEAFF. The CDR3 DNA reads as TGTGCCAGCGAAAACTCGGGGGGCGCCACTGAAGCTTTCTTT.

This rearrangement joins TRBV29-1 to TRBJ1-2; TRBD1 matches at 8 bases. Germline V gene lookup returns CDR1 SQVTM and CDR2 ANQGSEA. Trimming removed 7 bases from V and 2 bases from J; junction bases left unmatched: 3. The CDR3 contains 12 residues. CDR3 residues: CSARQGNYGYTF. The CDR3 DNA follows: TGCAGCGCCAGACAGGGGAACTATGGCTACACCTTC.

The CDR3 here is CASSQQQKETQYF. CDR3 DNA: TGCGCCAGCAGCCAACAACAGAAAGAGACCCAGTACTTC. This rearrangement joins TRBV5-1 to TRBJ2-5, with D hard to call. Trimming removed 4 bases from V and 3 bases from J, with 10 bases in between. The CDR3 loop spans 13 amino acids. Germline V lookup: CDR1 SGHRS, CDR2 YFSETQ. Combining the CDR3 with reference TRBV5-1 and TRBJ2-5 gives the whole variable domain KAGVTQTPRYLIKTRGQQVTLSCSPISGHRSVSWYQQTPGQGLQFLFEYFSETQRNKGNFPGRFSGRQFSNSRSEMNVSTLELGDSALYLCASSQQQKETQYFGPGTRLLVL.

The chain employs TRBV18 and TRBJ1-1, with TRBD1 identical over 9 bases. J gave up 5 bases and V 1 base, and 11 bases lay outside the gene matches. Germline V gene data show CDR1 as KGHSH and CDR2 as LQKENI. This CDR3 spans 17 amino acids. This chain's CDR3 is CASSPQEFGQGTTEAFF. CDR3 coding DNA: TGTGCCAGCTCACCACAAGAATTCGGACAGGGGACAACTGAAGCTTTCTTT.

This clone has a handful of counts. The rearrangement links TRBV19 to TRBJ1-5; 8 positions agree with TRBD1. CDR1 LNHDA and CDR2 SQIVND come from the germline V gene (reference sequence). V was clipped by 5 bases and J by 6 bases; unmatched bases: 15. CDR3 length: 17 amino acids. The CDR3 sequence: CASSLSQGARVGQPQHF. In DNA form, the CDR3 reads TGTGCCAGTAGTTTGTCGCAGGGGGCGCGGGTAGGTCAGCCCCAGCATTTT.

This chain links TRBV19 with TRBJ1-5; no clear D. The CDR3 consists of 17 residues. V was clipped by 5 bases and J by 0 bases, with 17 bases between them. Germline V gene lookup returns CDR1 LNHDA and CDR2 SQIVND (reference sequence). DNA of the CDR3: TGTGCCAGTAGTTCGCGCCTAAGACATGTTAGCAATCAGCCCCAGCATTTT. This encodes CASSSRLRHVSNQPQHF.

V usage is TRBV10-1 and J usage is TRBJ2-7; the D gene is possibly TRBD2 (5 bases). Germline CDR1 and CDR2: WNHNN and SYGVQD (reference sequence). The CDR3 totals 15 residues. The germline V and J ends were trimmed by 3 bases and 4 bases, with 16 bases remaining between them. CDR3 region: CASSDPSSAGYEQYF. The CDR3, as DNA: TGCGCCAGCAGTGATCCGTCATCGGCGGGTTACGAGCAGTACTTC.

The count of this clone is one. The V call is TRBV11-2, the J call TRBJ1-1; D is ambiguous. CDR1 and CDR2 (germline): SGHAT, FQNNGV. The CDR3 spans 14 residues. Between the trimmed V and J ends, which lost 5 bases and 1 base, there was a span of 11 bases. The DNA for the CDR3 is TGTGCCAGCAGCCCGACAATCGGGAACACTGAAGCTTTCTTT. Translated: CASSPTIGNTEAFF. Combining the CDR3 with reference TRBV11-2 and TRBJ1-1 gives the whole variable domain EAGVAQSPRYKIIEKRQSVAFWCNPISGHATLYWYQQILGQGPKLLIQFQNNGVVDDSQLPKDRFSAERLKGVDSTLKIQPAKLEDSAVYLCASSPTIGNTEAFFGQGTRLTVV.

The chain combines TRBV4-2 with TRBJ1-3; TRBD1 is a possible D gene (5 bases). Trimming took 1 base from V and 0 from J, leaving 7 bases between them. Germline-derived CDR1 and CDR2 are LGHNA and YNFKEQ. This CDR3 region has 15 residues. The CDR3 nucleotides are TGTGCCAGCAGCCAAGGGGGCGGCTCTGGAAACACCATATATTTT. Its translation: CASSQGGGSGNTIYF.